The T cell receptor (beta chain) described here comes from a study of cytomegalovirus exposure and HLA in healthy donors. Whole-study results and caveats: More clonal expansion characterized HLA-associated TCR beta chains than equally common others in a later analysis. An analysis done earlier found most TCR beta V segments productive about 87% or about 30% of the time. For most TCR sequences rarity was the rule, although some public TCRs occurred in many donors.

This CDR3 is built from 15 residues. CDR1 and CDR2 (germline): MGHDK, SYGVNS. Deletions cut 7 bases from V and 7 bases from J, with 22 bases between. Of note for this clone: Antigen unknown.

The PCR contained 60 Vbeta and 13 Jbeta primers. This table comes from immunoSEQ multiplex PCR, and its TCRdb copy is limited to in-frame clones, with some not included. The data contain more than 100,000 clones, roughly 78% of them singletons. The V and J genes are TRBV25-1 and TRBJ2-5; D gene ambiguous. Sequencing input: PBMCs. The origin of this receptor is a man aged 35 to 55 in good health and CMV-seronegative. CDR3: CASTPSKNSKGTQYF. CDR3 nucleotides: TGTGCCAGCACCCCAAGTAAGAATAGCAAAGGGACCCAGTACTTC. Full variable domain (missing parts from reference TRBV25-1 and TRBJ2-5): EADIYQTPRYLVIGTGKKITLECSQTMGHDKMYWYQQDPGMELHLIHYSYGVNSTEKGDLSSESTVSRIRTEHFPLTLESARPSHTSQYLCASTPSKNSKGTQYFGPGTRLLVL.